Listed here are 25 T cell receptor beta chains from one sample, sequenced in a study of early T cells in non-severe SARS-CoV-2 infection. MiXCR, applied by TCRdb to the 5' RACE reads, yields one record per CDR3 protein. The sample has 45,000 to 75,000 distinct CDR3 sequences, around 6% seen once. Sequenced input: whole blood. These receptors originate from an adult who was a healthcare worker with PCR-confirmed SARS-CoV-2 infection or an uninfected control (not recorded which).

At least ten counts were recorded for this clonotype. The chain has TRBV7-2 and TRBJ1-2, with D perhaps matching TRBD1 (6 bases). The germline V gene encodes CDR1 SGHTA and CDR2 FQGNSA. Trimming pared 4 bases from V and 4 bases from J, leaving 16 bases between. The CDR3 has 15 residues. The CDR3 reads CASSSRDTGIYGYTF. The CDR3 region has the DNA TGTGCCAGCAGCTCACGCGACACAGGGATCTATGGCTACACCTTC.

In nucleotides, the CDR3 is TGTGCCAGCAGCTCCATTCCGGGACTTCACACCGGGGAGCTGTTTTTT. Translation gives CASSSIPGLHTGELFF. The chain carries TRBV6-6 and TRBJ2-2; tentatively, D is TRBD2 (6 bases). The CDR3 is made up of 16 amino acids. Trimming removed 6 bases at V and 3 bases at J, with 17 bases between. Germline V gene data show CDR1 as MNHNY and CDR2 as SVGAGI (reference sequence).

The chain couples TRBV27 to TRBJ2-7, with D perhaps matching TRBD2 (6 bases). Germline-derived CDR1 and CDR2 are MNHEY and SMNVEV (reference sequence). V was shortened by 5 bases and J by 3 bases, with 23 bases between the two germline ends. This CDR3 comprises 17 residues. The CDR3 coding sequence is TGTGCCAGCAGTCCCCTCTATCCGGGGACGGGGGTCTACGAGCAGTACTTC. Protein product: CASSPLYPGTGVYEQYF.

This clonotype was seen at least ten times. V usage is TRBV4-1 and J usage is TRBJ1-1, with D uncertain. CDR1 is MGHRA, CDR2 YSYEKL, per germline. The CDR3 sequence is 17 residues long. Trimming took off 0 bases at V and 1 base at J, with 15 bases between the two ends. CDR3 DNA: TGCGCCAGCAGCCAAGAGTTACTTATTGGGTCGAACACTGAAGCTTTCTTT. It codes for CASSQELLIGSNTEAFF.

This clonotype has just a few counts. The rearrangement uses TRBV7-2 and TRBJ1-3; no reliable D call. V gave up 0 bases and J gave up 4 bases, with 7 bases separating them. CDR1 is SGHTA and CDR2 is FQGNSA in the germline V gene. The CDR3 loop spans 14 amino acids. CDR3 protein: CASSLAGKGNTIYF. Written as DNA, the CDR3 is TGTGCCAGCAGCTTAGCGGGGAAAGGAAACACCATATATTTT.

This clonotype appeared many times. The V gene is TRBV30, the J gene TRBJ2-7; tentatively, D is TRBD1 (6 bases). Germline loops: CDR1 GTSNPN, CDR2 SVGIG (reference sequence). The CDR3 covers 12 residues. Trimming shortened V by 2 bases and J by 3 bases, and 8 bases separated the two germline ends. CDR3 region: CAWSPGHYEQYF. As DNA, the CDR3 is TGTGCCTGGAGTCCGGGACACTACGAGCAGTACTTC.

This clonotype was found many times. CDR3 sequence: CSASTSGRGTDTQYF. CDR3 bases: TGCAGTGCTAGTACTAGCGGGAGGGGCACAGATACGCAGTATTTT. The V and J genes are TRBV20-1 and TRBJ2-3; 13 bases are shared with TRBD2. Trimming cost V 3 bases and J 1 base; bases outside gene matches: 1. This CDR3 has 15 residues. The germline V gene has CDR1 DFQATT and CDR2 SNEGSKA (reference sequence).

This clonotype was found many times. The chain combines TRBV7-2 with TRBJ2-7; a weak D match, TRBD1 (6 bases). CDR1 and CDR2 (germline): SGHTA, FQGNSA. Between the trimmed V and J ends, which lost 2 bases and 0 bases, there was a span of 14 bases. This CDR3 spans 16 amino acids. This CDR3 is CASSLRGGTPSYEQYF. In DNA form, the CDR3 reads TGTGCCAGCAGCTTAAGAGGGGGAACCCCCTCCTACGAGCAGTACTTC.

At least ten counts were recorded for this clonotype. V is TRBV7-6 and J is TRBJ2-6; 8 bases are shared with TRBD1. The CDR3 totals 17 residues. V trimming: 3 bases; J trimming: 2 bases; junction bases outside the gene matches: 6. Germline CDR1 SGHVS, CDR2 FNYEAQ. Here the CDR3 reads CASSFGQGIAGANVLTF. The CDR3 DNA reads TGTGCCAGCAGCTTTGGACAGGGAATTGCTGGGGCCAACGTCCTGACTTTC. The full variable domain, rest sourced from reference TRBV7-6 and TRBJ2-6, is GAGVSQSPRYKVTKRGQDVALRCDPISGHVSLYWYRQALGQGPEFLTYFNYEAQQDKSGLPNDRFSAERPEGSISTLTIQRTEQRDSAMYRCASSFGQGIAGANVLTFGAGSRLTVL.

This rearrangement joins TRBV7-2 to TRBJ2-7; D remains unclear. The germline CDR1 and CDR2 sequences are SGHTA and FQGNSA. Trimming took off 0 bases at V and 3 bases at J, with 12 bases between the two ends. This CDR3 has 15 amino acids. CDR3 region: CASSLARDAVYEQYF. The CDR3, as DNA: TGTGCCAGCAGCTTAGCGCGAGATGCGGTCTACGAGCAGTACTTC. Full variable domain (rest looked up from reference TRBV7-2 and TRBJ2-7): GAGVSQSPSNKVTEKGKDVELRCDPISGHTALYWYRQSLGQGLEFLIYFQGNSAPDKSGLPSDRFSAERTGGSVSTLTIQRTQQEDSAVYLCASSLARDAVYEQYFGPGTRLTVT.

This clonotype has a count of ten or more. The chain carries TRBV5-1 and TRBJ2-1; D perhaps matches TRBD1 (5 bases). CDR1 is SGHRS, CDR2 YFSETQ, per germline. Trimming took off 5 bases at V and 9 bases at J, with 9 bases between the two ends. The CDR3 loop spans 11 amino acids. The CDR3 DNA reads TGCGCCAGCAGGTATGGGGCTGAGCAGTTCTTC. It specifies CASRYGAEQFF.

The sample holds many counts of this clonotype. The chain recombines TRBV5-4 with TRBJ2-3; D is unresolved. Germline V lookup: CDR1 SGHNT, CDR2 YYREEE (reference sequence). The CDR3 covers 12 residues. Between the trimmed V and J ends, which lost 4 bases and 4 bases, there was a span of 7 bases. CDR3 loop: CASSPWADTQYF. CDR3 bases: TGTGCCAGCAGCCCGTGGGCAGATACGCAGTATTTT.

This clonotype was found many times. The chain carries TRBV27 and TRBJ1-2, with TRBD1 as a possible D gene (6 bases). The V gene lost 8 bases and the J gene lost 4 bases, with 8 bases spanning the gap. Looked up from germline, CDR1 is MNHEY and CDR2 is SMNVEV (reference sequence). This CDR3 is 11 amino acids long. The chain's CDR3 is CASQGTYGYTF. The CDR3 DNA reads TGTGCCAGCCAGGGGACCTATGGCTACACCTTC.

The chain uses TRBV15 and TRBJ2-5; no reliable D call. The CDR3 runs to 13 residues. The germline V gene has CDR1 LNHNV and CDR2 YYDKDF (reference sequence). V lost 0 bases and J 5 bases, leaving 7 bases between the germline ends. The DNA of the CDR3 is TGTGCCACCAGCAGAGATAATCGGGAGACCCAGTACTTC. Translation gives CATSRDNRETQYF.

This clonotype was recorded at least ten times. The J gene is TRBJ1-5, the V gene TRBV6-1; D not certain. The CDR3 runs 13 residues. Germline-derived CDR1 and CDR2 are MNHNS and SASEGT. V lost 5 bases, J lost 10 bases, and 15 bases lay in between. The CDR3 sequence is CASSTDRQSPQHF. CDR3 nucleotides: TGTGCCAGCAGTACGGACCGGCAGTCTCCCCAGCATTTT.

This clonotype was detected many times. J is TRBJ1-1 and V is TRBV30, with D unclear. The V gene lost 0 bases and the J gene lost 0 bases, with 11 bases spanning the gap. CDR1 and CDR2 (germline): GTSNPN, SVGIG (reference sequence). This CDR3 comprises 15 residues. CDR3 residues: CAWSVFGQLNTEAFF. Written as DNA, the CDR3 is TGTGCCTGGAGTGTATTCGGGCAGCTGAACACTGAAGCTTTCTTT.

This clonotype has a count of ten or more. The germline gene is not matched at one end of the junction; a read error may be the cause. The J gene is TRBJ2-7, the V gene TRBV18; D not certain. Germline V gene lookup returns CDR1 KGHSH and CDR2 LQKENI. The CDR3 consists of 12 residues. The CDR3 loop reads CASSPDSSGSEF. CDR3 bases: TGTGCCAGCTCACCCGATTCATCCGGGTCGGAGTTC.

This clonotype was detected ten times or more. The V call is TRBV7-6, the J call TRBJ2-1, with 10 bases lining up with TRBD2. The ends lost 0 bases at V and 9 bases at J; junction bases unmatched: 11. Germline V gene data show CDR1 as SGHVS and CDR2 as FNYEAQ. This CDR3 contains 17 residues. The chain's CDR3 is CASSLAHGSGRVGEQFF. The CDR3, as DNA: TGTGCCAGCAGCTTAGCGCACGGCAGCGGGAGGGTGGGTGAGCAGTTCTTC. Full variable domain (missing parts from reference TRBV7-6 and TRBJ2-1): GAGVSQSPRYKVTKRGQDVALRCDPISGHVSLYWYRQALGQGPEFLTYFNYEAQQDKSGLPNDRFSAERPEGSISTLTIQRTEQRDSAMYRCASSLAHGSGRVGEQFFGPGTRLTVL.

The V call is TRBV6-5, the J call TRBJ2-5; the D gene is possibly TRBD1 (5 bases). The length of the CDR3 is 13 residues. V was pared by 2 bases and J by 4 bases, with 8 bases between. Per germline, CDR1 MNHEY and CDR2 SVGAGI. The CDR3 coding sequence is TGTGCCAGCAGTTACGGGGCCCCAGAGACCCAGTACTTC. Translation: CASSYGAPETQYF.

Ten or more counts support this clonotype. DNA for the CDR3: TGTGCCTGGAGTAGGGACATCCCACCCTACGAGCAGTACTTC. It specifies CAWSRDIPPYEQYF. The chain employs TRBV30 and TRBJ2-7; TRBD1 might be the D (6 bases). The CDR3 extends over 14 amino acids. The ends were cut back, 2 bases at V and 2 bases at J, with 13 bases in the middle. Looked up from germline, CDR1 is GTSNPN and CDR2 is SVGIG (reference sequence).

At least ten counts were recorded for this clonotype. This rearrangement joins TRBV9 to TRBJ2-7; D remains ambiguous. The CDR3 is made up of 11 amino acids. The germline V and J ends were trimmed by 3 bases and 4 bases, with 5 bases remaining between them. Per germline, CDR1 SGDLS and CDR2 YYNGEE. The CDR3 bases are TGTGCCAGCAGCGCCGGATACGAGCAGTACTTC. It yields the protein CASSAGYEQYF.

This clonotype came up many times. This chain uses TRBV6-6 with TRBJ2-7; tentatively, D is TRBD1 or TRBD2 (5 bases each). V was trimmed by 2 bases and J by 6 bases, leaving 11 bases between them. CDR3 size: 13 residues. The germline V gene has CDR1 MNHNY and CDR2 SVGAGI (reference sequence). In nucleotides, the CDR3 is TGTGCCAGCAGTTACATTGGTGGGGGCGAGCAGTACTTC. It is translated as CASSYIGGGEQYF.

This clonotype was seen at least ten times. This chain connects TRBV7-8 to TRBJ2-1; 7 nucleotides align to TRBD1. The germline V gene has CDR1 SGHVS and CDR2 FQNEAQ. The CDR3 has 16 residues. Trimming took 1 base from V and 7 from J; bases not matched to a gene: 10. CDR3 in DNA: TGTGCCAGCAGCTTAGGTCGTTTCGCAGGGGGAAATGAGCAGTTCTTC. The encoded protein is CASSLGRFAGGNEQFF.

This clonotype was detected ten times or more. The genes are TRBV6-2 or TRBV6-3 and TRBJ1-1, with a tentative D call TRBD1 (5 bases). This CDR3 contains 12 residues. From germline, CDR1 is MNHEY and CDR2 SVGEGT. The V end was cut by 6 bases, the J end by 8 bases, with 13 bases between. DNA for the CDR3: TGTGCCAGCAGCCTCAAGCGGGGGGAAGCTTTCTTT. Encoded protein: CASSLKRGEAFF.

This sequence joins TRBV27 and TRBJ2-7; D is ambiguous. The CDR3 totals 10 residues. CDR1 MNHEY and CDR2 SMNVEV come from the germline V gene (reference sequence). With 7 bases removed from V and 6 bases from J, the gap between germline ends came to 7 bases. CDR3 DNA: TGTGCCAGCACATTTATCGAGCAGTACTTC. It translates to CASTFIEQYF.